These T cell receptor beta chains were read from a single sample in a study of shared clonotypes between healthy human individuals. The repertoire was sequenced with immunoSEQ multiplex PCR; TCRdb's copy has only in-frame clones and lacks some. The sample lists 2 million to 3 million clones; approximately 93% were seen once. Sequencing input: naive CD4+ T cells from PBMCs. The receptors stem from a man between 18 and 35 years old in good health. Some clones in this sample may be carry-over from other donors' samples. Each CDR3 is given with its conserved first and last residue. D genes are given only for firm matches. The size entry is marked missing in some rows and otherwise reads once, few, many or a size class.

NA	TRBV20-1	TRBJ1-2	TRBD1	CSADRGGGYTF	TGCAGTGCTGACAGGGGTGGCGGCTACACCTTC
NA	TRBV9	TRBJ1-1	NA	CASTSNIGAKAFF	TGTGCCAGCACCTCAAACATAGGGGCTAAAGCTTTCTTT
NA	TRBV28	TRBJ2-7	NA	CASSWGKTDPTYEQYF	TGTGCCAGCAGTTGGGGGAAAACAGACCCCACCTACGAGCAGTACTTC
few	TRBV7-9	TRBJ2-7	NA	CASSSPRVEYEQYF	TGTGCCAGCAGCTCCCCCAGGGTAGAGTACGAGCAGTACTTC
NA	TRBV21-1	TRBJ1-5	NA	CATSPPGTGLGQPQHF	TGTGCCACCAGCCCCCCCGGGACAGGGTTGGGTCAGCCCCAGCATTTT
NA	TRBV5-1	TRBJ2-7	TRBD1	CASSFFPRDSDTYEQYF	TGCGCCAGCAGCTTCTTCCCCCGGGACAGCGATACCTACGAGCAGTACTTC
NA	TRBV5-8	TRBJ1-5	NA	CASSSRQRGFQPQHF	TGTGCCAGCAGCTCTAGACAGAGAGGTTTCCAGCCCCAGCATTTT
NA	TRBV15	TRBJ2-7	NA	CATRRDPSSYEQYF	TGTGCCACCCGTAGAGACCCTTCCTCCTACGAGCAGTACTTC
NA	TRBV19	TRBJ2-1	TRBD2	CASSNLLGTSGSSTYNEQFF	TGTGCCAGTAGTAACTTGCTGGGGACTAGCGGGAGTTCAACCTACAATGAGCAGTTCTTC
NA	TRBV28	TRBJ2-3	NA	CASRPSVSSTDTQYF	TGTGCCAGCAGGCCCTCAGTATCTAGCACAGATACGCAGTATTTT
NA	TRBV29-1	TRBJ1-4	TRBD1	CSARDRAFEKLFF	TGCAGCGCCCGGGACAGGGCTTTTGAAAAACTGTTTTTT
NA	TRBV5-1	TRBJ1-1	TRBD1	CASSTGQGAIMNTEAFF	TGCGCCAGCAGCACAGGACAGGGGGCGATAATGAACACTGAAGCTTTCTTT
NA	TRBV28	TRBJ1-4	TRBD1	CASRGRQGAYEKLFF	TGTGCCAGCAGGGGAAGACAGGGGGCTTATGAAAAACTGTTTTTT
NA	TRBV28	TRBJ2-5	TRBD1	CASSLTGGRGETQYF	TGTGCCAGCAGTTTAACAGGGGGCCGGGGAGAGACCCAGTACTTC
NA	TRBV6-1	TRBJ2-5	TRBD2	CASSETLAGGPRETQYF	TGTGCCAGCAGTGAAACTCTAGCGGGAGGGCCGCGGGAGACCCAGTACTTC
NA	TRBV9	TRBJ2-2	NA	CASSPGRAVGELFF	TGTGCCAGCAGCCCCGGAAGGGCGGTCGGGGAGCTGTTTTTT
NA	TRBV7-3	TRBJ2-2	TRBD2	CASSLYTSANTGELFF	TGTGCCAGCAGCTTATATACTAGCGCGAACACCGGGGAGCTGTTTTTT
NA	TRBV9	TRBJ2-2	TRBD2	CASSTIGSGLTGELFF	TGTGCCAGCAGCACAATTGGTAGCGGGTTGACCGGGGAGCTGTTTTTT
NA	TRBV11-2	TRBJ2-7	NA	CASSLLDPGEQYF	TGTGCCAGCAGCTTACTCGACCCGGGCGAGCAGTACTTC
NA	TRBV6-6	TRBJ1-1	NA	CASSGQKNTEAFF	TGTGCCAGCAGTGGGCAGAAGAACACTGAAGCTTTCTTT
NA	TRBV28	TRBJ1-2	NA	CASSLFLGDGYTF	TGTGCCAGCAGTTTATTCTTAGGGGATGGCTACACCTTC
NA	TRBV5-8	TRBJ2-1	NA	CASSTGLATSSYNEQFF	TGTGCCAGCAGTACGGGACTCGCAACCAGCTCCTACAATGAGCAGTTCTTC
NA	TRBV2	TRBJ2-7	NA	CASSGDPYEQYF	TGTGCCAGCAGCGGGGACCCCTACGAGCAGTACTTC
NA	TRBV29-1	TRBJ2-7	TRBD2	CSVVGGVGRLFYEQYF	TGCAGCGTTGTCGGAGGGGTCGGGAGGCTCTTCTACGAGCAGTACTTC
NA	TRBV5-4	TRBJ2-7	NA	CASSPGAHSYEQYF	TGTGCCAGCAGCCCAGGGGCCCACTCCTACGAGCAGTACTTC
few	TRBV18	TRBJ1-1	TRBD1	CASSRGQVNTEAFF	TGTGCCAGCTCACGGGGACAGGTCAACACTGAAGCTTTCTTT
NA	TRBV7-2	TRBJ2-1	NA	CASSLVVGSYNEQFF	TGTGCCAGCAGCTTAGTGGTGGGATCCTACAATGAGCAGTTCTTC
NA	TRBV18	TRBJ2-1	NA	CASSRRRDDYNEQFF	TGTGCCAGCTCACGGCGGCGTGATGACTACAATGAGCAGTTCTTC
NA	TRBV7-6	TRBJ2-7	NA	CASSLVAVPASGLFGEQYF	TGTGCCAGCAGCTTAGTCGCGGTCCCGGCCTCCGGCCTATTTGGCGAGCAGTACTTC
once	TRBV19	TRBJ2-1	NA	CASMWGNEQFF	TGTGCCAGTATGTGGGGCAATGAGCAGTTCTTC
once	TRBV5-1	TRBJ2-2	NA	CASSLGTGNTGELFF	TGCGCCAGCAGCCTAGGCACGGGGAACACCGGGGAGCTGTTTTTT
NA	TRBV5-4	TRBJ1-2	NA	CASTRSGTDRGGYTF	TGTGCCAGCACCCGATCCGGGACGGACCGGGGCGGCTACACCTTC
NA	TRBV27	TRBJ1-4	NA	CASTSQSHGSTNEKLFF	TGTGCCAGCACCTCTCAGTCCCACGGATCAACTAATGAAAAACTGTTTTTT
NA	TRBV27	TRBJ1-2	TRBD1	CASSYWGQGGYGYTF	TGTGCCAGCAGTTACTGGGGACAGGGCGGCTATGGCTACACCTTC
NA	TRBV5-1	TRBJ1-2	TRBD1	CASTKTGVPGENYGYTF	TGCGCCAGCACCAAGACAGGGGTGCCTGGGGAAAACTATGGCTACACCTTC
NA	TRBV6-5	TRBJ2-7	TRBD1	CASSYRQGASYEQYF	TGTGCCAGCAGTTACAGGCAGGGGGCCTCCTACGAGCAGTACTTC
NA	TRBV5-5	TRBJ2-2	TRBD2	CASSRRGANTGELFF	TGTGCCAGCAGCCGTCGGGGGGCGAACACCGGGGAGCTGTTTTTT
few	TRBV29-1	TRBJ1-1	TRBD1	CSGQGSNTETFF	TGCAGCGGACAGGGATCGAACACTGAAACTTTCTTT
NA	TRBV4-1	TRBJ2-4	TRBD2	CASSQEGLAGRDIQYF	TGCGCCAGCAGCCAAGAGGGGCTAGCGGGAAGGGACATTCAGTACTTC
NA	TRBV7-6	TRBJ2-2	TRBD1	CASSLDPTGGRTGELFF	TGTGCCAGCAGCTTAGACCCCACAGGGGGAAGGACCGGGGAGCTGTTTTTT
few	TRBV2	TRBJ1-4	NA	CASSLQALQGLFF	TGTGCCAGCAGCCTACAGGCACTACAGGGACTGTTTTTT
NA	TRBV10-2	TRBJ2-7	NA	CASKEQPTYEQYF	TGCGCCAGCAAGGAGCAGCCGACCTACGAGCAGTACTTC
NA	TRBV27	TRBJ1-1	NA	CASSLSSQGTTEAFF	TGTGCCAGCAGTTTATCGTCCCAGGGGACCACTGAAGCTTTCTTT
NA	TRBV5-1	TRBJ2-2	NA	CASSLGQLDTGELFF	TGCGCCAGCAGCTTGGGGCAGTTAGACACCGGGGAGCTGTTTTTT
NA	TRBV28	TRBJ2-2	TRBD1	CASSLLGTGGTGELFF	TGTGCCAGCAGTTTATTAGGGACAGGGGGCACCGGGGAGCTGTTTTTT
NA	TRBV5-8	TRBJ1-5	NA	CASSPTSGGNSNQPQHF	TGTGCCAGCAGCCCAACCTCAGGCGGAAATAGCAATCAGCCCCAGCATTTT
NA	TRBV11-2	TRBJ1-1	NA	CASSLIRQGNTEAFF	TGTGCCAGCAGCTTAATTCGTCAGGGAAACACTGAAGCTTTCTTT
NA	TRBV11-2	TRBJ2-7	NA	CASSTTGTVSSYEQYF	TGTGCCAGCAGCACAACCGGGACGGTGAGCTCCTACGAGCAGTACTTC
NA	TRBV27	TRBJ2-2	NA	CASSLYGEAGELFF	TGTGCCAGCAGTTTATACGGGGAGGCCGGGGAGCTGTTTTTT
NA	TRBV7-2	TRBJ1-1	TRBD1	CASSRQGTTEAFF	TGTGCCAGCAGCCGACAGGGTACCACTGAAGCTTTCTTT
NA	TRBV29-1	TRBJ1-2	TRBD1	CSVALQGADGYTF	TGCAGCGTTGCCTTGCAGGGGGCGGACGGCTACACCTTC
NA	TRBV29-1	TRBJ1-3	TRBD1	CSVAPQGVNTIYF	TGCAGCGTTGCTCCCCAGGGGGTAAACACCATATATTTT
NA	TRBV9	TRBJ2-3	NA	CASSVAPGGRVVDTQYF	TGTGCCAGCAGCGTAGCCCCCGGTGGGAGAGTAGTAGATACGCAGTATTTT
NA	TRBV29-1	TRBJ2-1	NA	CSALRGANEQFF	TGCAGCGCCCTACGGGGGGCCAATGAGCAGTTCTTC
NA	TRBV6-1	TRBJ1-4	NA	CASTEGGRGEKLFF	TGTGCCAGCACCGAGGGGGGGCGCGGTGAAAAACTGTTTTTT
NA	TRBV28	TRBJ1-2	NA	CASISGGDYGYTF	TGTGCCAGCATCTCGGGAGGGGACTATGGCTACACCTTC
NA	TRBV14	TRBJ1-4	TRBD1	CASSQGDRGIREKLFF	TGTGCCAGCAGCCAAGGGGACAGGGGTATTCGCGAAAAACTGTTTTTT
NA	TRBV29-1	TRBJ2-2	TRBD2	CSVTSGITGELFF	TGCAGCGTCACTAGCGGGATCACCGGGGAGCTGTTTTTT
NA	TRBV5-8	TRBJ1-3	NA	CASSLPDLGITGNTIYF	TGTGCCAGCAGCTTGCCGGACTTGGGTATTACTGGAAACACCATATATTTT